This T cell receptor (beta chain) was sequenced for a study of T cell repertoires in cytomegalovirus infection. Study overall: Public TCR beta signatures were indicative of both CMV infection and a matching HLA type.

Germline lookup yields CDR1 SQVTM and CDR2 ANQGSEA. Trimming stripped 5 bases from V and 2 bases from J, with 10 bases between. The CDR3 extends over 13 amino acids. TCRdb re-called the reads through MiXCR, storing one row per CDR3 protein. Of about 740,000 distinct CDR3 sequences in the sample, roughly 36% were seen once. The source of this sequence is a human donor in good health (CMV status not recorded). Some clones in this sample may be carry-over from other donors' samples. The genes are TRBV29-1 and TRBJ1-3; no clear D gene. The source material was PBMCs. In nucleotides, the CDR3 is TGCAGCGTTCGGATGACGGCTGGAAACACCATATATTTT. Protein product: CSVRMTAGNTIYF.